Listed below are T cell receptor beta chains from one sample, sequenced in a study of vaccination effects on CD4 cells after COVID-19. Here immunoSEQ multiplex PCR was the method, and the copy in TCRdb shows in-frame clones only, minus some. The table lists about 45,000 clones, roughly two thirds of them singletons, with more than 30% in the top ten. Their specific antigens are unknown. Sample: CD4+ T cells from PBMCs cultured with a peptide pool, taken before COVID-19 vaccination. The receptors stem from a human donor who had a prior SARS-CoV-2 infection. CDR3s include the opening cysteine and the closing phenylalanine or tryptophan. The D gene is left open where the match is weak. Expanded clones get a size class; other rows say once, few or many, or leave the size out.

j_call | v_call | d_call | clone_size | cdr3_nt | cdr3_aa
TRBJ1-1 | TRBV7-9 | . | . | TGTGCCTATAAGGGGCGGGAGGACACTGAAGCTTTCTTT | CAYKGREDTEAFF
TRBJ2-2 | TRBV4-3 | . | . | TGCGCCAGCAGCCAAGTTTTATCGAACACCGGGGAGCTGTTTTTT | CASSQVLSNTGELFF
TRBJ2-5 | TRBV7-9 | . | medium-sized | TGTGCCAGCAGCTTAGGATCGGCCCAGTACTTC | CASSLGSAQYF
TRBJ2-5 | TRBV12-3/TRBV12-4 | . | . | TGTGCCAGCAAGGGTGTCCTGGGAGAGACCCAGTACTTC | CASKGVLGETQYF
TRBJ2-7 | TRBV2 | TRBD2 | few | TGTGCCAGCAGGCAAGCTAGCGGGGGGGCCTACGAGCAGTACTTC | CASRQASGGAYEQYF
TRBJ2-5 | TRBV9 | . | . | TGTGCCAGCAGCGTAAGTCCAGGCAGGCGAGGAGAGACCCAGTACTTC | CASSVSPGRRGETQYF
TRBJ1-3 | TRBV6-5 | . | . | TGTGCCAGCAGTACACGGAACTCTGGAAACACCATATATTTT | CASSTRNSGNTIYF
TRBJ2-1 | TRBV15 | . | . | TGTGCCACCAGCAGAGTACCGGGGACCTACAATGAGCAGTTCTTC | CATSRVPGTYNEQFF
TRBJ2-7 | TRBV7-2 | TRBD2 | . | TGTGCCAGCAGCTTAGCTGCTAGCGGGGGTATTACCTACGAGCAGTACTTC | CASSLAASGGITYEQYF
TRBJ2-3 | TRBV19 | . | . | TGTGCCAGTAGTATGTCTAGGTTGGGCACAGATACGCAGTATTTT | CASSMSRLGTDTQYF
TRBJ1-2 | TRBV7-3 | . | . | TGTGCCAGCAGCTTAATAGCAGGGGCCGGTGGCTACACCTTC | CASSLIAGAGGYTF
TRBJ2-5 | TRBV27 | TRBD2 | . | TGTGCCAGCAGTTTAGGACTAGCGGGATTAGAGACCCAGTACTTC | CASSLGLAGLETQYF
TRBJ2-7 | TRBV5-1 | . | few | TGCGCCAGCAGCTTGGCCTCGACTCGCTACTCCTACGAGCAGTACTTC | CASSLASTRYSYEQYF
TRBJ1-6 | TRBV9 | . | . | TGTGCCAGCAGCGTAACTGACAAACCAACCCTCCACTTT | CASSVTDKPTLHF
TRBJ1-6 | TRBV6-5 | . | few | TGTGCCAGCAGAGACGCAAATTCACCCCTCCACTTT | CASRDANSPLHF
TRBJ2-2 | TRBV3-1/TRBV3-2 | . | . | TGTGCCAGCAGCCAACGTGGGGGGCCGCCCGGGGAGCTGTTTTTT | CASSQRGGPPGELFF
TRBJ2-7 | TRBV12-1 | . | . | TGTGCCAGCAGCTTGGGGGTTCGACGGGACACCTTCTACGAGCAGTACTTC | CASSLGVRRDTFYEQYF
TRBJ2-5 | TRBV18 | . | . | TGTGCCAGCTCACAAAGAAGGCTCGGGGTAGAGACCCAGTACTTC | CASSQRRLGVETQYF
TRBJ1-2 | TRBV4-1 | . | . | TGCGCCAGCAGCCCGACGGGTTCCTTCTATGGCTACACCTTC | CASSPTGSFYGYTF
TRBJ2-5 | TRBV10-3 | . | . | TGTGCCATCAGTGATCAGGGTAGGAATGCAGAGACCCAGTACTTC | CAISDQGRNAETQYF
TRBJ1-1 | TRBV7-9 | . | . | TGTGCCAGCAGTACCTACAGAGTGAACACTGAAGCTTTCTTT | CASSTYRVNTEAFF
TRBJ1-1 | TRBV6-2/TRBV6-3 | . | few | TGTGCCAGCAGTTACTTCCCAGGGGAGGATGGGAACACTGAAGCTTTCTTT | CASSYFPGEDGNTEAFF
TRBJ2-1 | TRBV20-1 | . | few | TGCAGTGCTAGTTTGGGGGTCTCCTACAATGAGCAGTTCTTC | CSASLGVSYNEQFF
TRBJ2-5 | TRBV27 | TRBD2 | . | TGTGCCAGCAGTTTAGCGGGAGGCACGGAAGAGACCCAGTACTTC | CASSLAGGTEETQYF
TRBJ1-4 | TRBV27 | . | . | TGTGCCAGCAGTTCGGCAGGCAGGGGACTGTTTTTT | CASSSAGRGLFF
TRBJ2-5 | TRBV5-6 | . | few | TGTGCCAGCAGCCCGTGGGACACCTTGGTGACCCAGTACTTC | CASSPWDTLVTQYF
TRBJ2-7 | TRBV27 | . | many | TGTGCCAGCAGTTTTTCAAACTCCTACGAGCAGTACTTC | CASSFSNSYEQYF
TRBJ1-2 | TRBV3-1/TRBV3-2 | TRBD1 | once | TGTGCCAGCAGCGGCGACAGGGTGCGAGGCTACACCTTC | CASSGDRVRGYTF
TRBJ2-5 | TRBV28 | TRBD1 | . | TGTGCCAGCAGTACAAGGACAGGGGGTTTGGAGACCCAGTACTTC | CASSTRTGGLETQYF
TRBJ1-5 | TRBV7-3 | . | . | TGTGCCAGCAGCCGGGAGCGAAATCAGCCCCAGCATTTT | CASSRERNQPQHF
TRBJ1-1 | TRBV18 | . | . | TGTGCCAGCTCACCACAATCTAGGGCTGAAGCTTTCTTT | CASSPQSRAEAFF
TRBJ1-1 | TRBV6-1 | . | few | TGTGCCAGCAGTGAATTTGGGGGAGGGGACACTGAAGCTTTCTTT | CASSEFGGGDTEAFF
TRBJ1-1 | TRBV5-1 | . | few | TGCGCCAGCAGCACCGGATCAGGGGACACTGAAGCTTTCTTT | CASSTGSGDTEAFF
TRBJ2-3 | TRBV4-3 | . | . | TGCGCCAGCAGCCGAATGATACATTGGGGGTCAGATACGCAGTATTTT | CASSRMIHWGSDTQYF
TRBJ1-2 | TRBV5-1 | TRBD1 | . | TGCGCCAGCAGCCCACTACAGACAGGGAATGAGGCCTACACCTTC | CASSPLQTGNEAYTF
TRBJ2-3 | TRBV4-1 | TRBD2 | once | TGCGCCAGCAGCCGCATACTAGCGGGAGGAGCAGATACGCAGTATTTT | CASSRILAGGADTQYF
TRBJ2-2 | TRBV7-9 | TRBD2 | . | TGTGCCAGCAGCTTCGGCGGGGGGGCCATGGGCACCGGGGAGCTGTTTTTT | CASSFGGGAMGTGELFF
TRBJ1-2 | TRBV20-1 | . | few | TGCAGTGCTAGTGGCCAGGGATATGGCTACACCTTC | CSASGQGYGYTF
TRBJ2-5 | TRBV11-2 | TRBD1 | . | TGTGCCAGCAGCTTCCAACCGGGACAGGGACGCGAGACCCAGTACTTC | CASSFQPGQGRETQYF
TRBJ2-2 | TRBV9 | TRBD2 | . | TGTGCCAGCAGCGTAGCTAGCGGGGGGGCCAACACCGGGGAGCTGTTTTTT | CASSVASGGANTGELFF